This TCR beta chain was captured by sequencing in a study of blood T cells in healthy people across ages. V lost 5 bases to trimming and J lost 12 bases; unmatched junction nucleotides: 9. The CDR3 has 12 residues. Germline V gives CDR1 SGHTA, CDR2 FQGNSA. Per-sample yields of isolated PBMCs were at least 6 million. Next came a second PCR, run for about 6 to 12 cycles, which used a sample-barcoded 5' primer along with a J-beta primer mix. A tag from a template-switch adaptor with 12 random nucleotides marked each cDNA molecule. TCRdb re-derived calls from the 5' RACE reads in MiXCR, one entry per CDR3 protein. The profile shows 700,000 to 900,000 distinct CDR3 sequences, approximately 53% of them singletons.

This TCR came from an elderly man in good health. The sequenced material came from blood. The rearrangement links TRBV7-2 to TRBJ2-7; 8 nucleotides match TRBD1. CDR3 sequence (DNA): TGTGCCAGCAGCCCGAGACAGGGGTCCCCGTACTTC. Translated, it gives CASSPRQGSPYF.